The clone carrying this TCR beta chain showed up just a few times. The data belong to a study of T-cell reconstitution after alpha-beta-depleted transplantation in children. It was with unique molecular identifiers that the TCRbeta library was prepared. TCRdb ran MiXCR on the PCR reads and lists one entry per CDR3 protein. This sample carries 670,000 or so distinct CDR3 sequences, 10% to 15% of them seen once, and the ten largest clones take 0.79%. Germline CDR1 is SGHRS and CDR2 is YFSETQ. V gave up 0 bases and J gave up 10 bases; unmatched junction bases: 5. The CDR3 has 15 residues. The chain employs TRBV5-1 and TRBJ2-1; 12 nucleotides line up with TRBD2. This clonotype originated in a girl aged 2-10 years with congenital amegakaryocytic thrombocytopenia, due to receive a stem cell transplant. Specimen: PBMCs, collected before TCRalphabeta/CD19-depleted stem cell transplant. CDR3 sequence: CASSLEASGRGEQFF. The CDR3 DNA reads as TGCGCCAGCAGCTTGGAGGCTAGCGGGAGGGGCGAGCAGTTCTTC. The variable domain in full, completed from reference TRBV5-1 and TRBJ2-1, reads KAGVTQTPRYLIKTRGQQVTLSCSPISGHRSVSWYQQTPGQGLQFLFEYFSETQRNKGNFPGRFSGRQFSNSRSEMNVSTLELGDSALYLCASSLEASGRGEQFFGPGTRLTVL.